This T cell receptor (beta chain) was captured by sequencing in a study of a mutant IDH1 vaccine in newly diagnosed glioma. Study summary: Vaccination of patients was performed eight times, in weeks 1, 3, 5, 7, 11, 15, 19 and 23. Patients received vaccination from 4-6 weeks after radiotherapy alone, or with temozolomide cycles. Prior therapy was radiotherapy, temozolomide, or both; most received both.

Notes on this clone: Its antigen is currently unknown.

Measured with immunoSEQ multiplex PCR; TCRdb has only the in-frame clones, and not every one. The sample comprises 110,000 or so clones, 90% of which are singletons, and around 0.6% rests with the top ten. Overall study results and limits: Top-clonotype changes in peripheral T cells seemed unrelated to pseudoprogression.

Trimming removed 4 bases from V and 2 bases from J; junction bases left unmatched: 4. Germline V gives CDR1 SGHTA, CDR2 FQGTGA. The CDR3 has 15 amino acids. Time point denoted: week 11, during vaccination. Every vaccination contained 300 ug of the mutant IDH1 20-mer peptide and was paired with topical imiquimod. This sequence was found in a woman aged 50 to 60 with glioma. The sample in question was PBMCs, obtained from a glioma patient whose treatment included an IDH1 peptide vaccine. J is TRBJ2-3 and V is TRBV7-3; 9 bases match TRBD1. Written as DNA, the CDR3 is TGTGCCAGCAGCTCCACAGGGGGCGTCACAGATACGCAGTATTTT. This encodes CASSSTGGVTDTQYF.